The next 28 T cell receptor beta chains were all read from a single sample in a study of T cell responses to AZD1222 COVID-19 vaccine. Sequencing was performed with immunoSEQ multiplex PCR; in TCRdb, only in-frame clones are kept and a portion is missing. This table holds 140,000 to 150,000 clones, 85% to 95% found once. The sample here was peripheral blood, taken after recovery from COVID-19. Source of these receptors: an adult who had recovered from COVID-19.

The chain joins TRBV18 to TRBJ1-1; no reliable D call. The CDR3 runs 15 residues. Trimming pared 4 bases from V and 3 bases from J, leaving 15 bases between. Germline CDR1 and CDR2: KGHSH and LQKENI. The CDR3 is CASSLLRSRDTEAFF. CDR3 bases: TGTGCCAGCTCACTACTACGATCGAGGGACACTGAAGCTTTCTTT.

This clone was found once. This sequence joins TRBV11-2 and TRBJ2-2, with 8 positions matching TRBD1. V was clipped by 8 bases and J by 6 bases; unmatched bases: 5. The CDR3 has 13 residues. Germline values: CDR1 SGHAT, CDR2 FQNNGV. CDR3 residues: CASPGQAAGELFF. CDR3 nucleotides: TGTGCCAGCCCGGGACAGGCCGCCGGGGAGCTGTTTTTT. The variable domain in full, completed from reference TRBV11-2 and TRBJ2-2, reads EAGVAQSPRYKIIEKRQSVAFWCNPISGHATLYWYQQILGQGPKLLIQFQNNGVVDDSQLPKDRFSAERLKGVDSTLKIQPAKLEDSAVYLCASPGQAAGELFFGEGSRLTVL.

The rearrangement links TRBV6-1 to TRBJ2-1; D may be TRBD2 (6 bases). Trimming pared 1 base from V and 7 bases from J, leaving 11 bases between. Germline lookup yields CDR1 MNHNS and CDR2 SASEGT. CDR3 length: 14 amino acids. The CDR3 loop reads CASSEDWGTNEQFF. The DNA for the CDR3 is TGTGCCAGCAGTGAAGATTGGGGGACTAATGAGCAGTTCTTC.

The J gene is TRBJ1-2, the V gene TRBV30, with 9 bases aligning to TRBD1. V shed 6 bases, J shed 7 bases, and the junction held 15 bases outside the gene matches. Germline loops: CDR1 GTSNPN, CDR2 SVGIG (reference sequence). The CDR3 contains 15 residues. The DNA of the CDR3 is TGTGCCTGCCGAGTGACAGGGGGAATATTTTTTGGCTACACCTTC. Its protein product is CACRVTGGIFFGYTF.

The chain recombines TRBV28 with TRBJ2-5; D may be TRBD1 (6 bases). Trimming took 3 bases from V and 4 from J, leaving 12 bases between them. This CDR3 is 14 amino acids long. CDR1 and CDR2 from the germline V gene are MDHEN and SYDVKM. The CDR3 spells CASSLGRGRETQYF. DNA of the CDR3: TGTGCCAGCAGTTTGGGCAGGGGAAGAGAGACCCAGTACTTC. Together with reference TRBV28 and TRBJ2-5, the CDR3 gives the full variable domain: DVKVTQSSRYLVKRTGEKVFLECVQDMDHENMFWYRQDPGLGLRLIYFSYDVKMKEKGDIPEGYSVSREKKERFSLILESASTNQTSMYLCASSLGRGRETQYFGPGTRLLVL.

J is TRBJ1-2 and V is TRBV2, with 7 bases identical to TRBD1. Germline V gives CDR1 SNHLY, CDR2 FYNNEI. J was trimmed by 10 bases and V by 3 bases; bases with no gene match: 2. This CDR3 spans 11 amino acids. In DNA form, the CDR3 reads TGTGCCAGCAGTGAGACAGGGATCTACACCTTC. Encoded protein: CASSETGIYTF.

The chain combines TRBV7-9 with TRBJ2-7, with D possibly being TRBD1 (5 bases). CDR3 size: 12 residues. CDR1 is SEHNR and CDR2 is FQNEAQ in the germline V gene (reference sequence). Trimming pared 5 bases from V and 12 bases from J, leaving 17 bases between. CDR3 nucleotide sequence: TGTGCCAGCAGCCTCACAGGCCCCCTCCTGTACTTC. Encoded protein: CASSLTGPLLYF.

The rearrangement joins TRBV10-3 to TRBJ2-7, with TRBD2 identical over 7 bases. The germline V gene encodes CDR1 ENHRY and CDR2 SYGVKD. The CDR3 has 16 amino acids. After removal of 0 bases from V and 2 bases from J, the junction contained 7 bases not matched to a gene. As DNA, the CDR3 is TGTGCCATCAGTGAGTCTGGGCGGGAGTCAACCTACGAGCAGTACTTC. It yields the protein CAISESGRESTYEQYF.

This CDR3 reads CASSFQPSLWGNQPQHF. CDR3 in DNA: TGTGCCAGCAGTTTTCAACCTTCCCTTTGGGGCAATCAGCCCCAGCATTTT. V and J are TRBV28 and TRBJ1-5; D ambiguous. V lost 3 bases to trimming and J lost 2 bases, with 17 bases between them. CDR1 and CDR2 (germline): MDHEN, SYDVKM. The CDR3 loop spans 17 amino acids.

The chain couples TRBV10-1 to TRBJ2-7; 9 nucleotides agree with TRBD1. With 2 bases clipped from V and 6 bases from J, the junction kept 26 bases outside the gene matches. Germline CDR1 WNHNN, CDR2 SYGVQD (reference sequence). CDR3 length equals 21 residues. DNA of the CDR3: TGCGCCAGCAGTGAGCCCCCCCCGGGACAGGGCCCCCGAGTTGGTAGCTGCGAGCAGTACTTC. Its translation is CASSEPPPGQGPRVGSCEQYF.

The chain employs TRBV5-1 and TRBJ1-1, with a tentative D call TRBD1 (6 bases). V dropped 4 bases and J dropped 5 bases, with 18 bases sitting between them. The CDR3 sequence is 15 residues long. Germline V gene sequence: CDR1 SGHRS, CDR2 YFSETQ. The DNA of the CDR3 is TGCGCCAGCAGCACTAGGGGACACGAGGAAACTGAAGCTTTCTTT. Encoded protein: CASSTRGHEETEAFF. Full variable domain (outside the CDR3, taken from reference TRBV5-1 and TRBJ1-1): KAGVTQTPRYLIKTRGQQVTLSCSPISGHRSVSWYQQTPGQGLQFLFEYFSETQRNKGNFPGRFSGRQFSNSRSEMNVSTLELGDSALYLCASSTRGHEETEAFFGQGTRLTVV.

V is TRBV28 and J is TRBJ1-2; 10 bases match TRBD1. Germline CDR1 is MDHEN and CDR2 is SYDVKM. The length of the CDR3 is 15 residues. With 4 bases clipped from V and 7 bases from J, the junction kept 9 bases outside the gene matches. CDR3 sequence reads: CASSYRRDRGSGYTF. The CDR3, as DNA: TGTGCCAGCAGTTACCGCCGGGACAGGGGTAGTGGCTACACCTTC.

The chain carries TRBV7-2 and TRBJ2-2, with D hard to call. Trimming removed 8 bases from V and 4 bases from J, with 11 bases in between. Germline V CDR1 and CDR2: SGHTA, FQGNSA. The CDR3 is 13 residues long. The CDR3 sequence is CASALLGTGELFF. In DNA, the CDR3 is TGTGCCAGCGCATTGCTAGGCACCGGGGAGCTGTTTTTT.

The gene calls are TRBV4-2 and TRBJ1-2, with D maybe TRBD1 (5 bases). V lost 0 bases to trimming and J lost 5 bases, with 13 bases between them. The CDR3 length is 15 residues. From germline, CDR1 is LGHNA and CDR2 YNFKEQ. CDR3 sequence: CASSQDVPGLYGYTF. In nucleotides, the CDR3 is TGTGCCAGCAGCCAAGATGTGCCAGGGCTTTATGGCTACACCTTC.

This chain uses TRBV6-5 with TRBJ1-2; 8 bases match TRBD1. The CDR3 contains 13 residues. Germline CDR1 MNHEY, CDR2 SVGAGI. V dropped 8 bases and J dropped 4; count of bases not matched to a gene: 6. The CDR3: CASRVGQGYGYTF. The DNA for the CDR3 is TGTGCCAGCCGCGTAGGACAGGGCTATGGCTACACCTTC.

The CDR3, as DNA: TGTGCCACCAGCAGAGTATCCGGGACAGGGCTCCAAGAAGCTTTCTTT. This codes for CATSRVSGTGLQEAFF. The genes are TRBV15 and TRBJ1-1; 9 nucleotides line up with TRBD1. Germline CDR1 is LNHNV and CDR2 is YYDKDF (reference sequence). This CDR3 has 16 residues. Unmatched junction bases numbered 11, after V lost 1 base and J lost 8 bases. Full variable domain (rest looked up from reference TRBV15 and TRBJ1-1): DAMVIQNPRYQVTQFGKPVTLSCSQTLNHNVMYWYQQKSSQAPKLLFHYYDKDFNNEADTPDNFQSRRPNTSFCFLDIRSPGLGDTAMYLCATSRVSGTGLQEAFFGQGTRLTVV.

The rearrangement links TRBV9 to TRBJ2-7; 10 positions agree with TRBD1. The CDR3 loop spans 16 amino acids. Germline CDR1 is SGDLS and CDR2 is YYNGEE. After removal of 4 bases from V and 2 bases from J, the junction contained 9 bases not matched to a gene. CDR3 nucleotides: TGTGCCAGCAGCTTGCGGCCGGGACAGGGGCCCTACGAGCAGTACTTC. Its translation is CASSLRPGQGPYEQYF.

The sample holds one count of this clone. V is TRBV18 and J is TRBJ1-5; TRBD1 might be the D (5 bases). Germline V CDR1 and CDR2: KGHSH, LQKENI. Trimming removed 3 bases from V and 0 bases from J, with 9 bases in between. This CDR3 spans 15 amino acids. The CDR3 sequence: CASSPTGASNQPQHF. In DNA, the CDR3 is TGTGCCAGCTCACCCACCGGGGCTAGCAATCAGCCCCAGCATTTT.

The chain recombines TRBV6-1 with TRBJ2-3; D perhaps matches TRBD2 (5 bases). Germline V lookup: CDR1 MNHNS, CDR2 SASEGT. The V end lost 3 bases, the J end lost 2 bases, and 12 bases lay between the germline ends. This CDR3 has 15 residues. The CDR3 DNA reads as TGTGCCAGCAGTGATGGTAGCGCCAACACAGATACGCAGTATTTT. Translating gives CASSDGSANTDTQYF.

The V call is TRBV5-6, the J call TRBJ1-3; D unclear. V shed 2 bases and J shed 0 bases, with 12 bases lying between them. This CDR3 has 16 amino acids. Germline values: CDR1 SGHDT, CDR2 YYEEEE. The CDR3 is CASSFSGLNSGNTIYF. CDR3 sequence (DNA): TGTGCCAGCAGCTTCAGCGGATTAAACTCTGGAAACACCATATATTTT.

The chain is built from TRBV10-1 and TRBJ2-7, with TRBD2 as a possible D gene (6 bases). Trimming removed 0 bases from V and 6 bases from J, with 18 bases in between. This CDR3 is 16 amino acids long. From germline, CDR1 is WNHNN and CDR2 SYGVQD (reference sequence). CDR3 amino acids: CASSESRLARPGEQYF. Written as DNA, the CDR3 is TGCGCCAGCAGTGAGTCGAGGCTAGCGAGACCGGGCGAGCAGTACTTC.

This clone was seen a single time. V gene TRBV3-1 (or the pseudogene TRBV3-2) combines with J gene TRBJ2-3; D call uncertain. V was clipped by 0 bases and J by 8 bases, with 12 bases between them. Germline V gene data show CDR1 as LGHDT and CDR2 as YNNKEL (reference sequence). CDR3 size: 14 residues. CDR3 region: CASSQEWSVGTQYF. The DNA of the CDR3 is TGTGCCAGCAGCCAAGAATGGAGCGTTGGTACGCAGTATTTT.

The chain joins TRBV6-1 to TRBJ1-3; unclear D gene. CDR3 size: 12 residues. V lost 1 base and J 6 bases, leaving 4 bases between the germline ends. Germline V CDR1 and CDR2: MNHNS, SASEGT. The chain's CDR3 is CASSEGVNTIYF. The CDR3 nucleotides are TGTGCCAGCAGTGAAGGTGTAAACACCATATATTTT.

V usage is TRBV5-4 and J usage is TRBJ2-7; weak D call: TRBD1 (6 bases). Trimming took 0 bases from V and 2 from J, leaving 9 bases between them. This CDR3 region has 14 residues. CDR1 is SGHNT and CDR2 is YYREEE in the germline V gene (reference sequence). The CDR3 loop reads CASSLAGTPYEQYF. DNA of the CDR3: TGTGCCAGCAGCTTGGCCGGGACACCCTACGAGCAGTACTTC.

The rearrangement uses TRBV6-5 and TRBJ2-1; D gene unclear. The germline CDR1 and CDR2 sequences are MNHEY and SVGAGI. The V end was cut by 7 bases, the J end by 0 bases, with 10 bases between. The CDR3 extends over 14 amino acids. For the CDR3, the DNA is TGTGCCAGCATGGCCTACTTCTCCTACAATGAGCAGTTCTTC. Protein sequence: CASMAYFSYNEQFF.

The chain combines TRBV20-1 with TRBJ1-2; D gene ambiguous. Trimming took off 6 bases at V and 4 bases at J, with 9 bases between the two ends. The CDR3 is 11 residues long. Germline V gene data show CDR1 as DFQATT and CDR2 as SNEGSKA (reference sequence). CDR3 amino acids: CSASPSYGYTF. The CDR3 nucleotides are TGCAGTGCGTCGCCCTCCTATGGCTACACCTTC.

This clone was detected once. V gene TRBV19 combines with J gene TRBJ2-1; 7 nucleotides line up with TRBD1. After removal of 6 bases from V and 6 bases from J, the junction contained 5 bases not matched to a gene. The CDR3 has 13 residues. Germline-derived CDR1 and CDR2 are LNHDA and SQIVND (reference sequence). Written as DNA, the CDR3 is TGTGCCAGTAGGTCTACAGGGGTCAATGAGCAGTTCTTC. Translating gives CASRSTGVNEQFF.

The chain combines TRBV9 with TRBJ2-2; D is uncertain. This CDR3 region has 15 residues. Trimming left V 0 bases short and J 1 base short, with 7 bases between. Germline V lookup: CDR1 SGDLS, CDR2 YYNGEE. The CDR3 sequence: CASSVDFWNTGELFF. CDR3 bases: TGTGCCAGCAGCGTAGATTTTTGGAACACCGGGGAGCTGTTTTTT.